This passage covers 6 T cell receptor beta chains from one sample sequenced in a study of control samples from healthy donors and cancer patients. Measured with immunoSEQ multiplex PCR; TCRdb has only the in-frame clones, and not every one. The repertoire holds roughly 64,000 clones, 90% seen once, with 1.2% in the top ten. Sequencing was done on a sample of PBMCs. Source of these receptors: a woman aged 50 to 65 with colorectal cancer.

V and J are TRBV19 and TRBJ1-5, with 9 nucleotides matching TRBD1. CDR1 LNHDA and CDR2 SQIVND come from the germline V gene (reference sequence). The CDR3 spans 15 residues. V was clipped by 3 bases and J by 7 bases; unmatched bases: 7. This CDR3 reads CASSIGTGLWQPQHF. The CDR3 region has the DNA TGTGCCAGTAGTATCGGGACAGGGCTATGGCAGCCCCAGCATTTT.

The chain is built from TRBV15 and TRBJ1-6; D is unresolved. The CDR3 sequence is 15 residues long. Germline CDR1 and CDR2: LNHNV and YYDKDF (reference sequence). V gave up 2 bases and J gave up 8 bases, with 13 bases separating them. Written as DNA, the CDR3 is TGTGCCACCAGCAGACCCGGTATGGCACATTCACCCCTCCACTTT. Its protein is CATSRPGMAHSPLHF.

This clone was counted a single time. CDR3 protein: CAWSQRGVGRTGELFF. The CDR3 nucleotides are TGTGCCTGGAGCCAACGAGGAGTAGGCCGGACCGGGGAGCTGTTTTTT. The V gene is TRBV30, the J gene TRBJ2-2; D call uncertain. CDR3 length: 16 residues. V shed 3 bases and J shed 5 bases, with 19 bases lying between them. Germline V gives CDR1 GTSNPN, CDR2 SVGIG (reference sequence).

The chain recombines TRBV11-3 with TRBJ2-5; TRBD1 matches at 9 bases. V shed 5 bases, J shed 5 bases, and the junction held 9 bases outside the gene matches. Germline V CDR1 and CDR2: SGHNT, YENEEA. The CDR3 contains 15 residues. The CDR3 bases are TGTGCCAGCAGCGCCATGGGACAGGGATCGGAGACCCAGTACTTC. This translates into CASSAMGQGSETQYF.

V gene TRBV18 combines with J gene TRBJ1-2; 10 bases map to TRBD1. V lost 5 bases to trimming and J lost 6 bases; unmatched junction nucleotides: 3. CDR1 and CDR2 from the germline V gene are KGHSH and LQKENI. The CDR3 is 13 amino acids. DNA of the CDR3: TGTGCCAGCTCAGGAGGGACAGGGGATGGCTACACCTTC. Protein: CASSGGTGDGYTF.

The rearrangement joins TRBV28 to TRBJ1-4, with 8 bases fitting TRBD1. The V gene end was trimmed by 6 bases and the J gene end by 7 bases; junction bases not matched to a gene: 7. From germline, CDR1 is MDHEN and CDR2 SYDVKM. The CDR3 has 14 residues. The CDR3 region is CASSRTGMGEKLFF. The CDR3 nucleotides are TGTGCCAGCAGCCGGACAGGGATGGGTGAAAAACTGTTTTTT.